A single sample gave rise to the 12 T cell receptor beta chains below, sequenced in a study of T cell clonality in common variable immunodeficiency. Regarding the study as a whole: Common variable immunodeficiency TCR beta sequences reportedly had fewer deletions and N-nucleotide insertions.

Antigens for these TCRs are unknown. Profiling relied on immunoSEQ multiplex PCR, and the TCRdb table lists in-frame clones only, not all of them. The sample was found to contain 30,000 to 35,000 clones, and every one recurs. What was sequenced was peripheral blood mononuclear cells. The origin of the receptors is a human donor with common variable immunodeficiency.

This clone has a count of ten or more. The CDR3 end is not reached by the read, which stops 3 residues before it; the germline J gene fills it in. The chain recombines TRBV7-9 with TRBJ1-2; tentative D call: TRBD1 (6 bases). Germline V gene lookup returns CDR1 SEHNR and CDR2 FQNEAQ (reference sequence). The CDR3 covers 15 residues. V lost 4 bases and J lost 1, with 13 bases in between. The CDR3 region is CASSSDNRVNYGYTF. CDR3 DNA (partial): TGTGCCAGCAGCTCAGACAACAGGGTTAACTATGGC.

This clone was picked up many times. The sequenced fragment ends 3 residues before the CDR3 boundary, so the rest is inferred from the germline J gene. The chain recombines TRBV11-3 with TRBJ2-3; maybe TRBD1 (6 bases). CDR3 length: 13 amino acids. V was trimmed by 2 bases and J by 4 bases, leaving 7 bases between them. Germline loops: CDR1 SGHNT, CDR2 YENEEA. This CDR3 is CASSLKGADTQYF. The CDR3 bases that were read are TGTGCCAGCAGCTTAAAGGGGGCAGATACG. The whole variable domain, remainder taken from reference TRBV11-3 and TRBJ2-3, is EAGVVQSPRYKIIEKKQPVAFWCNPISGHNTLYWYLQNLGQGPELLIRYENEEAVDDSQLPKDRFSAERLKGVDSTLKIQPAELGDSAVYLCASSLKGADTQYFGPGTRLTVL.

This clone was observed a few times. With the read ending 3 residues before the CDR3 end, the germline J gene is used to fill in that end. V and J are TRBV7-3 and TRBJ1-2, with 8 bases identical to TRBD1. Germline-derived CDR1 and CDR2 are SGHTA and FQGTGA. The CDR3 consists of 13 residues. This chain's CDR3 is CASSPSTGEGYTF. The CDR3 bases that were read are TGTGCCAGCAGCCCCTCGACAGGGGAAGGC.

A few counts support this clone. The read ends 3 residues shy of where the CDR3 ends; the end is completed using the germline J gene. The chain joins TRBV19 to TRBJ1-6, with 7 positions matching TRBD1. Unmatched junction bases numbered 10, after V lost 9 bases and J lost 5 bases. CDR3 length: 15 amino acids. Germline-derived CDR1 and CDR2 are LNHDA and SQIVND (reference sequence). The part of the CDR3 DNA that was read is TGTGCCAGCGGCATAGGGACAGTAGATAATTCACCC. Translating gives CASGIGTVDNSP. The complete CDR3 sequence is CASGIGTVDNSPLHF.

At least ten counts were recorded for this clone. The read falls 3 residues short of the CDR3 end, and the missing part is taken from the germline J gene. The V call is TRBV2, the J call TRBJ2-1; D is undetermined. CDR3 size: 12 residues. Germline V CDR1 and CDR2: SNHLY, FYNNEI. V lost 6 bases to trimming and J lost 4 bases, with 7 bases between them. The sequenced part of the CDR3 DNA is TGTGCCAGCAGGTCCAGATACAATGAG. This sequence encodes CASRSRYNE. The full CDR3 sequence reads CASRSRYNEQFF.

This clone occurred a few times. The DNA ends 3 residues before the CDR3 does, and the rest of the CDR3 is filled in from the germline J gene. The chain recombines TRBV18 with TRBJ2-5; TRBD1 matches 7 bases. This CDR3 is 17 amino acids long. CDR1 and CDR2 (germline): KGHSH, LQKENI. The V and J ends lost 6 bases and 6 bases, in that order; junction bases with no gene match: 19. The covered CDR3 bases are TGTGCCAGCTCGAGGACCGGGGCTCAAGGGGGCAATAAGACC. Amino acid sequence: CASSRTGAQGGNKT. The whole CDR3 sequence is CASSRTGAQGGNKTQYF.

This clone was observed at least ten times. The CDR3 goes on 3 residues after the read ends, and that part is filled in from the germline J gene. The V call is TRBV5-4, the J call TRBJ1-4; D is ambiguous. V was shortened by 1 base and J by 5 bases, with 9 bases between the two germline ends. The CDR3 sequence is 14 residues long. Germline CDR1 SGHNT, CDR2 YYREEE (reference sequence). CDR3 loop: CASSLRQANEKLFF. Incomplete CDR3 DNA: TGTGCCAGCAGCTTGAGGCAGGCGAATGAAAAA.

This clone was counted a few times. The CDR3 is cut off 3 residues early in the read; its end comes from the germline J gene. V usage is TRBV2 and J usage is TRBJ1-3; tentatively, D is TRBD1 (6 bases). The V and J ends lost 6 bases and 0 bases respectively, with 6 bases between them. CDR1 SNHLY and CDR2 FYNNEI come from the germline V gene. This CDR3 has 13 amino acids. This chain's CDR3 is CASRDSSGNTIYF. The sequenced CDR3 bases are TGTGCCAGCAGGGACAGCTCTGGAAACACC.

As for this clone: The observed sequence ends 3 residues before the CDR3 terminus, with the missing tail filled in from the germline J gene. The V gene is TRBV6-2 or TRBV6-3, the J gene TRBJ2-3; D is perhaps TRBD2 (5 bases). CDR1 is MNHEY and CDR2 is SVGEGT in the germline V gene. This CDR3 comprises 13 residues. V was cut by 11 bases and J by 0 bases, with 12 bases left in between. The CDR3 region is CAVEADSTDTQYF. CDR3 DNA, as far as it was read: TGTGCCGTCGAAGCGGACAGCACAGATACG.

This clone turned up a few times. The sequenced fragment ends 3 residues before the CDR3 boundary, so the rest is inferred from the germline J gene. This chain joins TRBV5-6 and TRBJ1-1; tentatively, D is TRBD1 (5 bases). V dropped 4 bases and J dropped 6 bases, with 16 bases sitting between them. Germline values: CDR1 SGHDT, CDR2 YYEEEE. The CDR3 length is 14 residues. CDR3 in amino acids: CASSLVGGVAEAFF. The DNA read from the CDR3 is TGTGCCAGCAGCCTAGTTGGGGGGGTTGCTGAA.

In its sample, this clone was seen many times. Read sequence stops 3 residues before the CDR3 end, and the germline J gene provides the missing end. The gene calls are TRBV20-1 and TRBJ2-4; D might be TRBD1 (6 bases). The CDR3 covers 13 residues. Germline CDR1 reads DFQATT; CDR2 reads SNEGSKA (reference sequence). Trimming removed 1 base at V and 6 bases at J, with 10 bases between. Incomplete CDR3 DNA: TGCAGTGCTAGAGGGCAGGGGTTAAACATT. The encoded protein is CSARGQGLNI. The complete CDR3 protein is CSARGQGLNIQYF.

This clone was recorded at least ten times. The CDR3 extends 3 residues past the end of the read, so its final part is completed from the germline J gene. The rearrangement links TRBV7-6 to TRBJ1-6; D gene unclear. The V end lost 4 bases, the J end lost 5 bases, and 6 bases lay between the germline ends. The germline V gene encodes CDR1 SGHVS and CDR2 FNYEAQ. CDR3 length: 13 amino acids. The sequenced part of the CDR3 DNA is TGTGCCAGCAGCTCCGGGGATAATTCACCC. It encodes CASSSGDNSP. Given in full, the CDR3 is CASSSGDNSPLHF.